Each of the 29 T cell receptor beta chains below was sequenced from the same sample in a study of regulatory T cells in long-lasting Graves disease. Time point meaning: newly diagnosed GD, antithyroid drugs for less than 3 months. From RNA extracted from PBMCs, the TCR library was made. Library construction for TCR beta used iRepertoire HTBI primers and Arm-PCR of CDR3 regions. TCRdb ran MiXCR on the multiplex PCR reads and lists one entry per CDR3 protein. Of about 520,000 distinct CDR3 sequences listed, 12% are singletons. A further study also used this sample, focusing on T cells in Graves' hyperthyroidism and ophthalmopathy.

The specimen comprised peripheral blood mononuclear cells (PBMCs), sampled at new diagnosis, from a patient treated with antithyroid drugs. Receptor source: a woman in her 30s with Graves disease.

This clonotype was counted many times. The chain recombines TRBV20-1 with TRBJ2-2; a weak D match, TRBD2 (6 bases). V was shortened by 4 bases and J by 1 base, with 10 bases between the two germline ends. There are 14 residues in the CDR3. Per the germline V gene, CDR1 is DFQATT and CDR2 is SNEGSKA (reference sequence). CDR3 sequence: CSATRAGNTGELFF. CDR3 in DNA: TGCAGTGCTACCCGAGCGGGGAACACCGGGGAGCTGTTTTTT.

A word on this clonotype: A much larger clone is a single base away; this may be a read error. The chain has TRBV6-1 and TRBJ1-5; tentatively, D is TRBD1 (5 bases). Germline loops: CDR1 MNHNS, CDR2 SASEGT. There are 15 residues in the CDR3. The CDR3 DNA reads TGTACCAGCACTTTAAACAGGCGTTACAATCAGCCCCAGCATTTT. Translated, it gives CTSTLNRRYNQPQHF.

This clonotype appeared a few times. This chain connects TRBV6-1 to TRBJ1-2; D possibly corresponds to TRBD1 (5 bases). Trimming removed 5 bases from V and 6 bases from J, with 19 bases in between. This CDR3 spans 15 amino acids. Germline V gene sequence: CDR1 MNHNS, CDR2 SASEGT. As DNA, the CDR3 is TGTGCCAGCAGTAGAACCCCAAGGGGAGTACATGGCTACACCTTC. Protein: CASSRTPRGVHGYTF.

The sample holds many counts of this clonotype. The V gene is TRBV18, the J gene TRBJ1-1; the D gene is possibly TRBD1 (6 bases). Germline CDR1 is KGHSH and CDR2 is LQKENI. The CDR3 covers 13 residues. Trimming cost V 6 bases and J 6 bases, with 14 bases left between them. The CDR3 DNA reads as TGTGCCAGCTCGAACAGGGAGGGCTCTGAAGCTTTCTTT. This codes for CASSNREGSEAFF.

This chain links TRBV3-1 with TRBJ2-6; 9 bases are a match to TRBD1. V shed 4 bases and J 1 base; nucleotides not matched to a gene: 8. This CDR3 has 18 residues. Germline V gene sequence: CDR1 LGHDT, CDR2 YNNKEL (reference sequence). The DNA for the CDR3 is TGTGCCAGCAGCCCGACGGACAGGGGAAGATCTGGGGCCAACGTCCTGACTTTC. It codes for CASSPTDRGRSGANVLTF.

The chain uses TRBV19 and TRBJ2-7; 10 bases map to TRBD1. The CDR3 spans 14 residues. Per germline, CDR1 LNHDA and CDR2 SQIVND (reference sequence). V dropped 7 bases and J dropped 2; count of bases not matched to a gene: 5. CDR3 amino acids: CASTRDRGAYEQYF. The CDR3 DNA sequence: TGTGCCAGTACGAGGGACAGGGGAGCCTACGAGCAGTACTTC.

This clonotype came up many times. The chain links TRBV5-1 to TRBJ2-1; D is possibly TRBD2 (5 bases). Germline values: CDR1 SGHRS, CDR2 YFSETQ. This CDR3 spans 14 amino acids. V was pared by 4 bases and J by 7 bases, with 15 bases between. The CDR3 nucleotides are TGCGCCAGCAGCGCCCAGGTTACGGGGAATGAGCAGTTCTTC. Its protein is CASSAQVTGNEQFF.

This clonotype was recorded at least ten times. The V gene is TRBV7-9, the J gene TRBJ2-1; 7 bases are shared with TRBD2. This CDR3 is built from 14 residues. V shed 4 bases and J 8 bases; nucleotides not matched to a gene: 8. Germline V gene lookup returns CDR1 SEHNR and CDR2 FQNEAQ (reference sequence). The CDR3 coding sequence is TGTGCCAGCAGCTCTGGACTAGGCCCCCATGAGCAGTTCTTC. As protein: CASSSGLGPHEQFF.

The CDR3 DNA reads as TGTGCCAGTAGTCATGCGACACCGGGTGACTACGAGCAGTACTTC. It translates to CASSHATPGDYEQYF. The genes are TRBV19 and TRBJ2-7, with unresolved D. V lost 5 bases to trimming and J lost 3 bases, with 17 bases between them. In germline, CDR1 is LNHDA, CDR2 SQIVND (reference sequence). The CDR3 has 15 residues. Full variable domain (rest looked up from reference TRBV19 and TRBJ2-7): DGGITQSPKYLFRKEGQNVTLSCEQNLNHDAMYWYRQDPGQGLRLIYYSQIVNDFQKGDIAEGYSVSREKKESFPLTVTSAQKNPTAFYLCASSHATPGDYEQYFGPGTRLTVT.

This clonotype came up many times. The rearrangement uses TRBV18 and TRBJ2-3; D gene unclear. The CDR3 length is 13 residues. The germline gives CDR1 KGHSH, CDR2 LQKENI. V shed 2 bases and J shed 3 bases, with 6 bases lying between them. The CDR3 DNA is TGTGCCAGCTCACCAGTAAAGACAGATACGCAGTATTTT. Protein: CASSPVKTDTQYF.

This clonotype was recorded many times. CDR3: CASSRGLARLYEQYF. The CDR3 DNA reads as TGTGCCAGCAGTCGTGGACTAGCGAGACTCTACGAGCAGTACTTC. This chain joins TRBV12-3 or TRBV12-4 and TRBJ2-7, with TRBD2 matching over 9 bases. The CDR3 has 15 amino acids. V dropped 5 bases and J dropped 3; count of bases not matched to a gene: 8.

Many counts were recorded for this clonotype. This rearrangement joins TRBV28 to TRBJ2-7; D ambiguous. Deletions cut 6 bases from V and 6 bases from J, with 9 bases between. CDR3 length equals 11 residues. Germline assignment: CDR1 MDHEN and CDR2 SYDVKM. CDR3 loop: CASRRIVEQYF. DNA for the CDR3: TGTGCCAGCAGGCGTATTGTCGAGCAGTACTTC.

This clonotype came up many times. The J gene is TRBJ2-7, the V gene TRBV4-2; TRBD1 matches at 7 bases. There are 14 residues in the CDR3. V lost 5 bases and J lost 2; bases outside the gene matches: 6. Germline V CDR1 and CDR2: LGHNA, YNFKEQ. CDR3 nucleotides: TGTGCCAGCAGCACCTTGACAGGGCCCTACGAGCAGTACTTC. This codes for CASSTLTGPYEQYF.

The rearrangement links TRBV25-1 to TRBJ2-7; the match to TRBD2 covers 7 bases. Trimming cost V 4 bases and J 7 bases; bases outside gene matches: 4. Germline assignment: CDR1 MGHDK and CDR2 SYGVNS. This CDR3 has 12 amino acids. Here the CDR3 reads CASSAAGVEQYF. The CDR3 DNA sequence: TGTGCCAGCAGTGCGGCGGGAGTTGAGCAGTACTTC.

This sequence joins TRBV7-2 and TRBJ1-1; TRBD1 matches 7 bases. Germline CDR1 reads SGHTA; CDR2 reads FQGNSA. This CDR3 region has 13 residues. After removal of 2 bases from V and 8 bases from J, the junction contained 5 bases not matched to a gene. As DNA, the CDR3 is TGTGCCAGCAGCTTAAGGGGGACAGAAGAAGCTTTCTTT. It yields the protein CASSLRGTEEAFF.

On this clonotype: A much more abundant neighbour one base away suggests this may be a read error. V usage is TRBV2 and J usage is TRBJ2-1, with 7 bases identical to TRBD1. This CDR3 is 16 amino acids long. The germline V gene has CDR1 SNHLY and CDR2 FYNNEI. Germline trimming cut 3 bases from V and 0 bases from J; bases unmatched to any gene: 5. DNA of the CDR3: TGTGCCAGCAGTGACTCGACAGGGAGCTCCTACAATGAGCAGTTCTTC. Amino acid sequence: CASSDSTGSSYNEQFF.

This clonotype was seen repeatedly, ten times or more. This chain connects TRBV2 to TRBJ2-6, with D tentatively TRBD1 (5 bases). This CDR3 has 14 residues. From germline, CDR1 is SNHLY and CDR2 FYNNEI. V shed 11 bases and J shed 5 bases, with 16 bases lying between them. The CDR3 here is CACLSHRRANVLTF. CDR3 sequence (DNA): TGTGCCTGCTTGAGTCACAGGCGGGCCAACGTCCTGACTTTC.

The J gene is TRBJ1-5, the V gene TRBV5-4, with D unclear. V was shortened by 0 bases and J by 5 bases, with 6 bases between the two germline ends. CDR1 and CDR2 (germline): SGHNT, YYREEE (reference sequence). The CDR3 has 13 residues. CDR3 in amino acids: CASSLDSHQPQHF. The CDR3 DNA reads as TGTGCCAGCAGCTTGGATAGTCATCAGCCCCAGCATTTT.

The table lists this clonotype with many counts. V gene TRBV27 combines with J gene TRBJ2-3, with TRBD2 identical over 8 bases. The CDR3 length is 17 residues. J was trimmed by 3 bases and V by 5 bases; bases with no gene match: 13. CDR1 is MNHEY, CDR2 SMNVEV, per germline (reference sequence). CDR3 amino acids: CASSPLLAAGATDTQYF. The CDR3 DNA reads TGTGCCAGCAGTCCCCTACTTGCAGCGGGAGCGACAGATACGCAGTATTTT.

This clonotype occurred once. A far larger clone is just one base off, so this is likely a read error. The V gene is TRBV30, the J gene TRBJ2-7; D might be TRBD1 (5 bases). Trimming took off 5 bases at V and 10 bases at J, with 18 bases between the two ends. The CDR3 has 12 amino acids. Germline CDR1 reads GTSNPN; CDR2 reads SVGIG (reference sequence). CDR3 region: CAWSRVQEAQYF. The CDR3 nucleotides are TGTGCCTGGTCCAGGGTCCAAGAGGCCCAGTACTTC.

Regarding this clonotype: Lacking the conserved final phenylalanine or tryptophan, this CDR3 likely reflects a read error. The chain has TRBV2 and TRBJ2-1; 9 bases align to TRBD1. The CDR3 is 15 residues long. V shed 6 bases, J shed 6 bases, and the junction held 9 bases outside the gene matches. Germline loops: CDR1 SNHLY, CDR2 FYNNEI. As DNA, the CDR3 is TGTGCCAGCAGCTTGGGACAGGGAGACCGCAATGAGCAGTTCCTC. Its translation: CASSLGQGDRNEQFL.

This clonotype was picked up a small number of times. The chain is built from TRBV28 and TRBJ2-2, with D possibly matching TRBD1 (6 bases). V lost 0 bases and J lost 4, with 6 bases in between. Germline loops: CDR1 MDHEN, CDR2 SYDVKM. The CDR3 sequence is 14 residues long. The CDR3 protein is CASSLWGATGELFF. The CDR3, as DNA: TGTGCCAGCAGTTTATGGGGGGCCACCGGGGAGCTGTTTTTT.

The chain recombines TRBV19 with TRBJ2-5, with D tentatively TRBD1 or TRBD2 (5 bases each). This CDR3 region has 15 residues. Germline V lookup: CDR1 LNHDA, CDR2 SQIVND (reference sequence). V lost 6 bases and J 5 bases, leaving 19 bases between the germline ends. The CDR3 nucleotides are TGTGCCAGTAGAAGAGGGGCCCACGATCGGGAGACCCAGTACTTC. This translates into CASRRGAHDRETQYF.

Points on this clonotype: A far larger clone is one nucleotide away, so this likely arose from a read error. The V and J genes are TRBV6-5 and TRBJ2-1, with 16 nucleotides matching TRBD2. The junction had 6 bases not matched to a gene; V was cut back by 4 bases and J by 12 bases. Germline assignment: CDR1 MNHEY and CDR2 SVGAGI. The CDR3 contains 15 residues. The DNA for the CDR3 is TGTGCCAGCAGTTGGGGACTAGCGGGAGGGAGGGGGCAGTTCTTC. Translated, it gives CASSWGLAGGRGQFF.

This clonotype came up many times. The rearrangement uses TRBV12-3 or TRBV12-4 and TRBJ1-1, with D unclear. V lost 4 bases to trimming and J lost 6 bases, with 6 bases between them. The CDR3 has 11 amino acids. CDR3 amino acids: CASSYGAEAFF. The CDR3 DNA reads as TGTGCCAGCAGTTACGGCGCTGAAGCTTTCTTT.

This clonotype was recorded many times. The genes are TRBV3-1 and TRBJ2-5, with 7 bases identical to TRBD2. The CDR3 spans 14 residues. The ends lost 3 bases at V and 2 bases at J; junction bases unmatched: 3. Germline V gene sequence: CDR1 LGHDT, CDR2 YNNKEL (reference sequence). This chain's CDR3 is CASSQLAAQETQYF. The CDR3 DNA reads TGTGCCAGCAGCCAGCTAGCGGCTCAAGAGACCCAGTACTTC.

The chain recombines TRBV25-1 with TRBJ2-5; 9 bases match TRBD2. Germline V gives CDR1 MGHDK, CDR2 SYGVNS. The CDR3 consists of 15 residues. Trimming took 7 bases from V and 4 from J; bases not matched to a gene: 10. CDR3 nucleotide sequence: TGTGCCAGCAATAGGCGGGGGGGCGGCTTAGAGACCCAGTACTTC. As protein: CASNRRGGGLETQYF.

This clonotype was recorded at least ten times. The chain recombines TRBV29-1 with TRBJ2-3; D could derive from TRBD1 or TRBD2 (5 bases each). CDR1 and CDR2 from the germline V gene are SQVTM and ANQGSEA. V lost 7 bases and J 2 bases, leaving 10 bases between the germline ends. The CDR3 runs to 12 residues. Here the CDR3 reads CSATGPTDTQYF. The DNA for the CDR3 is TGCAGCGCCACGGGACCCACAGATACGCAGTATTTT.

This clonotype was detected ten times or more. V usage is TRBV27 and J usage is TRBJ2-7; 8 bases map to TRBD1. CDR3 length equals 17 residues. Per the germline V gene, CDR1 is MNHEY and CDR2 is SMNVEV (reference sequence). Trimming removed 5 bases from V and 4 bases from J; junction bases left unmatched: 16. The CDR3: CASSPHIFDRGQYEQYF. In DNA, the CDR3 is TGTGCCAGCAGTCCACACATATTCGACAGGGGCCAGTACGAGCAGTACTTC.